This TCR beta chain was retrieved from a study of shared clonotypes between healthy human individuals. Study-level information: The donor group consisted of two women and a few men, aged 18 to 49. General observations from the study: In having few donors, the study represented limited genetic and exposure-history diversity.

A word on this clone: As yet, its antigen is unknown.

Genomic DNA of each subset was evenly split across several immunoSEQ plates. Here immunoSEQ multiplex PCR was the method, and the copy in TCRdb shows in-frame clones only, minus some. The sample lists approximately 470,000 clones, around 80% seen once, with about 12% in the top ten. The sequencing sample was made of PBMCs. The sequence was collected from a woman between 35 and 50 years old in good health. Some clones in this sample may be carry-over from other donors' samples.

The CDR3 reads CASSLARLAEQYF. DNA for the CDR3: TGTGCCAGCAGCTTAGCCCGACTAGCCGAGCAGTACTTC. J is TRBJ2-7 and V is TRBV11-2, with 7 bases matching TRBD2. This CDR3 spans 13 amino acids. The V and J ends lost 1 base and 6 bases, in that order; junction bases with no gene match: 3. Germline CDR1 reads SGHAT; CDR2 reads FQNNGV.